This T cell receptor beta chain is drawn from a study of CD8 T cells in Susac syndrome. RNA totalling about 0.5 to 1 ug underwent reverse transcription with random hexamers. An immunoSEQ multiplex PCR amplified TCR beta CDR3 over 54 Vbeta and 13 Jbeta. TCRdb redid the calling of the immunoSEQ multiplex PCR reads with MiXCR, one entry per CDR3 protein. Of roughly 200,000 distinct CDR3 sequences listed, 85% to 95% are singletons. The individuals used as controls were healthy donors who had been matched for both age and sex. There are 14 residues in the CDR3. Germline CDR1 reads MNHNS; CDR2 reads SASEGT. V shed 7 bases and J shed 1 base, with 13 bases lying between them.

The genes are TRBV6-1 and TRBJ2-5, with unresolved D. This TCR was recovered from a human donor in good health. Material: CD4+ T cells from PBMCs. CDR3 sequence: CASTATGAQETQYF. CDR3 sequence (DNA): TGTGCCAGCACTGCAACTGGCGCCCAAGAGACCCAGTACTTC.